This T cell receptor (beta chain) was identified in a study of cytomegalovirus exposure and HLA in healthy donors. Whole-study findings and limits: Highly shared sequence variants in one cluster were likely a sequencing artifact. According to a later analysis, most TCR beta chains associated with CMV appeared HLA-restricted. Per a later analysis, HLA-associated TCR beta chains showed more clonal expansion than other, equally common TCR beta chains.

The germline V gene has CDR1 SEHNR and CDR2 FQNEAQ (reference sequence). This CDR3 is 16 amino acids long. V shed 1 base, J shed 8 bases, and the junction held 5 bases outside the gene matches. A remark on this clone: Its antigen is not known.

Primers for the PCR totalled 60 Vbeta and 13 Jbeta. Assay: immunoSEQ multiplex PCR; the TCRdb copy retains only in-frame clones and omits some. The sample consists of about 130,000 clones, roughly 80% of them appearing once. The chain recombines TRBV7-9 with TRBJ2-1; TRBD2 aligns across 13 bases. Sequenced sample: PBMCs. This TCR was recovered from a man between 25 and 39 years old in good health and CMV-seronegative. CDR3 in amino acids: CASSLEGLAGTYEQFF. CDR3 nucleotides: TGTGCCAGCAGCTTAGAGGGACTAGCGGGAACTTATGAGCAGTTCTTC.